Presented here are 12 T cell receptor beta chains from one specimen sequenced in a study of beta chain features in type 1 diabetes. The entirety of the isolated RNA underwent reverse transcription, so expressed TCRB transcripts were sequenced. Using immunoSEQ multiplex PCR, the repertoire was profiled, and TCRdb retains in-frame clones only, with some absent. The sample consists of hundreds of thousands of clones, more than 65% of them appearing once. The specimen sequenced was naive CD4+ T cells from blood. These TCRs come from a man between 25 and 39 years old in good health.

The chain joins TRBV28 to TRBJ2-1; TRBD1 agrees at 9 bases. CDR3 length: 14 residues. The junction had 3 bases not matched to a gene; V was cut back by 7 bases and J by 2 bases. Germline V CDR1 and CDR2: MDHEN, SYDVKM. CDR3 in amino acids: CASNDRGAYNEQFF. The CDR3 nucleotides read TGTGCCAGCAATGACAGGGGGGCCTACAATGAGCAGTTCTTC.

The CDR3 coding sequence is TGCAGCACGGATCGCTACACCTTC. Translating it yields CSTDRYTF. This chain joins TRBV29-1 and TRBJ1-2, with D uncertain. The CDR3 extends over 8 amino acids. In germline, CDR1 is SQVTM, CDR2 ANQGSEA. V was pared by 8 bases and J by 9 bases, with 7 bases between. Variable domain in full (rest from reference TRBV29-1 and TRBJ1-2): SAVISQKPSRDICQRGTSLTIQCQVDSQVTMMFWYRQQPGQSLTLIATANQGSEATYESGFVIDKFPISRPNLTFSTLTVSNMSPEDSSIYLCSTDRYTFGSGTRLTVV.

CDR3 protein: CASSSLASNEQFF. In DNA, the CDR3 is TGTGCCAGCAGCTCTCTAGCATCCAATGAGCAGTTCTTC. The rearrangement uses TRBV7-9 and TRBJ2-1, with D perhaps TRBD2 (5 bases). CDR3 length: 13 amino acids. Germline V CDR1 and CDR2: SEHNR, FQNEAQ (reference sequence). Trimming took 4 bases from V and 6 from J, leaving 10 bases between them.

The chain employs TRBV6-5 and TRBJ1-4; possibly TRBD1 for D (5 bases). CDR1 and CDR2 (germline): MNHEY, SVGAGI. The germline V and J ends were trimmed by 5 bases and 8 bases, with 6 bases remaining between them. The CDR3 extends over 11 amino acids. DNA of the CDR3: TGTGCCAGCAGTCAGGGAGAAAAACTGTTTTTT. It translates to CASSQGEKLFF.

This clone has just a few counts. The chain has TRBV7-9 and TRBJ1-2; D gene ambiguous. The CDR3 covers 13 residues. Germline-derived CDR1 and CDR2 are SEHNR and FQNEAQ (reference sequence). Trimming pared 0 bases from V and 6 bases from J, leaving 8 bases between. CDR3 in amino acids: CASSLAGQDGYTF. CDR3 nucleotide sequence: TGTGCCAGCAGCTTAGCAGGGCAGGATGGCTACACCTTC.

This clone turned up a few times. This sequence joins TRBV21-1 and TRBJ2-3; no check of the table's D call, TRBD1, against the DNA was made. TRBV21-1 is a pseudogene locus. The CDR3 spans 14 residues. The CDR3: CASSGGLSTDTQYF. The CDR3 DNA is TGTGCCAGTAGCGGGGGCCTCAGCACAGATACGCAGTATTTT.

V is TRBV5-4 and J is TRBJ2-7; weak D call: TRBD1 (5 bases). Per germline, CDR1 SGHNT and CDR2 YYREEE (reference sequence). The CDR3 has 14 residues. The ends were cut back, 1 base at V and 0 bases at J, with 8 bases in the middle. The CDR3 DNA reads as TGTGCCAGCAGCTTGTCCAGGGACTCCTACGAGCAGTACTTC. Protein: CASSLSRDSYEQYF.

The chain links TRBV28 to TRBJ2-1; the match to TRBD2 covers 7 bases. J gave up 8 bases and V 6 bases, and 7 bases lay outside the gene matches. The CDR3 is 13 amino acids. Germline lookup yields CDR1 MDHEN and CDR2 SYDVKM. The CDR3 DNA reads TGTGCCAGCAGACAAACTGGGAGGGATGAGCAGTTCTTC. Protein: CASRQTGRDEQFF.

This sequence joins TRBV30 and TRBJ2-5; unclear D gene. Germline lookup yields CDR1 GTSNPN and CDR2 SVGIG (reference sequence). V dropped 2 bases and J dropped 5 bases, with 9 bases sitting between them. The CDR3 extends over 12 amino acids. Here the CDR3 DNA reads TGTGCCTGGAGTCACCCCGCGGAGACCCAGTACTTC. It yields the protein CAWSHPAETQYF.

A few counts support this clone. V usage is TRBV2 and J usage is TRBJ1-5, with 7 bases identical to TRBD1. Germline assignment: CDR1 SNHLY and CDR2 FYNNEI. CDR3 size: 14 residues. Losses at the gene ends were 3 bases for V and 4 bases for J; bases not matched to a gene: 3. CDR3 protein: CASSEQDRNQPQHF. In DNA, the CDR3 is TGTGCCAGCAGTGAGCAGGACAGGAATCAGCCCCAGCATTTT.

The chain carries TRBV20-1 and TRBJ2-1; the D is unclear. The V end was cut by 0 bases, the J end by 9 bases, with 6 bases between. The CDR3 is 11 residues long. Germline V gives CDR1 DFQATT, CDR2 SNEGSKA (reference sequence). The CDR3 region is CSARDFGEQFF. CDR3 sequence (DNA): TGCAGTGCTAGAGATTTTGGTGAGCAGTTCTTC.

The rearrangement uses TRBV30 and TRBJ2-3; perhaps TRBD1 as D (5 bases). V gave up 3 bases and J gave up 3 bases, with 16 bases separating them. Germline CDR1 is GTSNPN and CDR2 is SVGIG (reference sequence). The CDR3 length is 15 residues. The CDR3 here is CAWSPRGLGTDTQYF. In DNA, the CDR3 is TGTGCCTGGAGCCCTAGGGGATTGGGGACAGATACGCAGTATTTT.